The 15 T cell receptor beta chains given below trace back to one sample, sequenced in a study of cytomegalovirus exposure and HLA in healthy donors. This table comes from immunoSEQ multiplex PCR, and its TCRdb copy is limited to in-frame clones, with some not included. This sample has fewer than 200,000 clones, with nearly 90% found just once. The sequenced sample consisted of PBMCs. The origin of the receptors is a young man in good health and CMV-seropositive.

The chain has TRBV6-4 and TRBJ1-1; no clear D. This CDR3 comprises 15 residues. Trimming cost V 0 bases and J 3 bases, with 11 bases left between them. The germline V gene encodes CDR1 MRHNA and CDR2 SNTAGT. CDR3 DNA sequence: TGTGCCAGCAGTGACTCGACGGAGGAGTACACTGAAGCTTTCTTT. Residues: CASSDSTEEYTEAFF.

V is TRBV6-6 and J is TRBJ1-2, with D uncertain. This CDR3 has 16 residues. The ends were cut back, 6 bases at V and 1 base at J, with 18 bases in the middle. Germline V gene lookup returns CDR1 MNHNY and CDR2 SVGAGI (reference sequence). CDR3: CASSPHSSTDNYGYTF. In DNA, the CDR3 is TGTGCCAGCAGCCCCCATTCCTCCACAGATAACTATGGCTACACCTTC.

The chain carries TRBV6-5 and TRBJ1-1, with D tentatively TRBD1 (6 bases). The germline V gene encodes CDR1 MNHEY and CDR2 SVGAGI. The CDR3 consists of 14 residues. The V gene lost 0 bases and the J gene lost 7 bases, with 12 bases spanning the gap. CDR3 sequence: CASSYSTQGIEAFF. Written as DNA, the CDR3 is TGTGCCAGCAGTTACTCGACACAGGGTATTGAAGCTTTCTTT.

The rearrangement links TRBV7-9 to TRBJ1-5; tentatively, D is TRBD1 (6 bases). CDR3 length: 14 amino acids. The V end lost 4 bases, the J end lost 5 bases, and 12 bases lay between the germline ends. Germline V gives CDR1 SEHNR, CDR2 FQNEAQ (reference sequence). The CDR3 sequence: CASSSTGPDQPQHF. The CDR3 coding sequence is TGTGCCAGCAGCTCTACAGGGCCCGATCAGCCCCAGCATTTT.

This chain connects TRBV4-1 to TRBJ2-3; 8 bases are a match to TRBD2. The V gene end was trimmed by 5 bases and the J gene end by 5 bases; junction bases not matched to a gene: 15. The CDR3 is made up of 17 amino acids. Germline V lookup: CDR1 MGHRA, CDR2 YSYEKL. CDR3 protein: CASSEPRGERGIDTQYF. The CDR3 region has the DNA TGCGCCAGCAGCGAGCCCCGGGGCGAGCGGGGGATAGATACGCAGTATTTT.

The rearrangement uses TRBV5-4 and TRBJ1-2, with a weak D call TRBD1 (6 bases). Trimming removed 0 bases at V and 4 bases at J, with 19 bases between. The germline V gene has CDR1 SGHNT and CDR2 YYREEE (reference sequence). The CDR3 spans 17 residues. The CDR3 reads CASSLGGSAGGLYGYTF. The CDR3 DNA sequence: TGTGCCAGCAGCTTGGGGGGATCCGCGGGGGGGCTCTATGGCTACACCTTC.

Written as DNA, the CDR3 is TGTGCCAGCAGCTTAGGGATAGGGGCGGGATTGATATACAATGAGCAGTTCTTC. Its protein is CASSLGIGAGLIYNEQFF. The J gene is TRBJ2-1, the V gene TRBV7-6; a possible D gene is TRBD2 (6 bases). CDR1 is SGHVS, CDR2 FNYEAQ, per germline. The CDR3 is 18 residues long. Trimming stripped 1 base from V and 4 bases from J, with 20 bases between.

The CDR3 nucleotides read TGTGCCAGCACCGCGGGGGACACTGAAGCTTTCTTT. The encoded protein is CASTAGDTEAFF. V usage is TRBV7-8 and J usage is TRBJ1-1; TRBD1 might be the D (5 bases). CDR1 is SGHVS, CDR2 FQNEAQ, per germline. The CDR3 spans 12 residues. Trimming shortened V by 7 bases and J by 3 bases, and 9 bases separated the two germline ends.

The chain carries TRBV7-2 and TRBJ2-3, with 13 bases matching TRBD2. Germline V lookup: CDR1 SGHTA, CDR2 FQGNSA. Germline trimming cut 5 bases from V and 6 bases from J; bases unmatched to any gene: 5. This CDR3 is built from 15 residues. The chain's CDR3 is CASSLGLAGLDTQYF. CDR3 sequence (DNA): TGTGCCAGCAGCCTGGGACTAGCGGGATTGGATACGCAGTATTTT.

This clone was found a few times. The chain is built from TRBV11-3 and TRBJ2-7; the match to TRBD2 covers 12 bases. Per germline, CDR1 SGHNT and CDR2 YENEEA. Trimming removed 0 bases from V and 1 base from J; junction bases left unmatched: 10. There are 19 residues in the CDR3. The CDR3 here is CASSLDRGPGLAGSYEQYF. The CDR3 DNA sequence: TGTGCCAGCAGCTTAGATAGGGGACCCGGACTAGCGGGATCCTACGAGCAGTACTTC.

This chain connects TRBV5-1 to TRBJ2-7; D possibly corresponds to TRBD2 (5 bases). The V and J ends lost 4 bases and 3 bases respectively, with 14 bases between them. Germline CDR1 and CDR2: SGHRS and YFSETQ. This CDR3 region has 14 residues. Here the CDR3 DNA reads TGCGCCAGCAGCAAAGAGGGCCCTCTCTACGAGCAGTACTTC. This gives the protein CASSKEGPLYEQYF.

This sequence joins TRBV9 and TRBJ2-3, with 11 bases fitting TRBD2. The germline CDR1 and CDR2 sequences are SGDLS and YYNGEE. The CDR3 spans 15 residues. V trimming: 7 bases; J trimming: 3 bases; junction bases outside the gene matches: 7. The CDR3 is CASGAGTSGTDTQYF. The CDR3 bases are TGTGCCAGCGGTGCCGGGACTAGCGGTACAGATACGCAGTATTTT.

The rearrangement links TRBV6-5 to TRBJ2-7; TRBD1 might be the D (5 bases). Germline V gene lookup returns CDR1 MNHEY and CDR2 SVGAGI. This CDR3 comprises 9 residues. The V and J ends lost 11 bases and 3 bases respectively, with 5 bases between them. Here the CDR3 reads CAGHYEQYF. The CDR3 bases are TGTGCCGGACACTACGAGCAGTACTTC.

The rearrangement joins TRBV4-2 to TRBJ2-3; D may be TRBD2 (5 bases). Trimming took off 0 bases at V and 2 bases at J, with 12 bases between the two ends. The CDR3 has 16 amino acids. The V gene's germline CDR1 is LGHNA and CDR2 YNFKEQ. The CDR3 region has the DNA TGTGCCAGCAGCCAAGAGGTGGGAGCCAACACAGATACGCAGTATTTT. This sequence encodes CASSQEVGANTDTQYF.

The V call is TRBV28, the J call TRBJ2-7; possibly TRBD1 for D (5 bases). The CDR3 loop spans 18 amino acids. Deletions cut 3 bases from V and 2 bases from J, with 23 bases between. CDR1 and CDR2 (germline): MDHEN, SYDVKM. The CDR3 DNA reads TGTGCCAGCAGTTTTTACAGGTTAATTTACCTTGGTCCCTACGAGCAGTACTTC. Protein product: CASSFYRLIYLGPYEQYF.